The rows below give T cell receptor beta chains drawn from one sample of a study of OX40 agonist ivuxolimab in advanced cancers. Produced via immunoSEQ multiplex PCR; TCRdb's table is partial and in-frame only. The top ten hold around 25% of the sample, which has more than 20,000 clones, approximately 91% seen once. The sample was CD4+ or CD8+ T cells sorted from blood, taken in a trial of the OX40 agonist ivuxolimab. These receptors originate from an adult with an advanced solid tumor such as melanoma, head and neck, liver or kidney cancer. Each CDR3 is given with its conserved first and last residue. D genes are given only for firm matches. Clone size is stated in some rows and not others, as once, few, many or a class when expanded.

v_gene,d_gene,abundance,j_gene,CDR3aa,CDR3nt
TRBV6-5,.,.,TRBJ2-3,CASSYSPGSADTQYF,TGTGCCAGCAGTTACTCGCCCGGGTCGGCAGATACGCAGTATTTT
TRBV18,TRBD2,.,TRBJ2-1,CASSPPVAGAAYNEQFF,TGTGCCAGCTCACCACCGGTAGCGGGAGCTGCTTACAATGAGCAGTTCTTC
TRBV2,TRBD2,.,TRBJ2-5,CASRTSGAIQETQYF,TGTGCCAGCCGGACTAGCGGGGCAATCCAAGAGACCCAGTACTTC
TRBV7-3,TRBD1,.,TRBJ2-7,CASSLGTGVDEQYF,TGTGCCAGCAGCTTAGGGACAGGAGTAGACGAGCAGTACTTC
TRBV5-6,.,.,TRBJ2-4,CASSPDGSYEAKNIQYF,TGTGCCAGCAGCCCAGATGGATCATATGAGGCCAAAAACATTCAGTACTTC
TRBV7-9,TRBD1,.,TRBJ2-5,CASSHRDRGSRETQYF,TGTGCCAGCAGCCACCGGGACAGGGGATCGAGAGAGACCCAGTACTTC
TRBV4-3,.,.,TRBJ2-1,CASSQDGVSYNEQFF,TGCGCCAGCAGCCAAGATGGGGTTTCCTACAATGAGCAGTTCTTC
TRBV7-8,.,.,TRBJ2-7,CASSPGQSYEQYF,TGTGCCAGCAGCCCAGGACAGAGCTACGAGCAGTACTTC
TRBV19,.,few,TRBJ1-1,CATRSGDTEAFF,TGTGCCACTCGAAGCGGGGACACTGAAGCTTTCTTT
TRBV9,.,once,TRBJ1-4,CASSERGRFNEKLFF,TGTGCCAGCAGCGAACGGGGGCGATTTAATGAAAAACTGTTTTTT
TRBV2,TRBD1,.,TRBJ1-5,CASSEDRGRQPQHF,TGTGCCAGCAGTGAAGACAGGGGAAGACAGCCCCAGCATTTT
TRBV11-1,.,.,TRBJ2-7,CASSHQKIEQYF,TGTGCCAGCAGCCACCAGAAAATCGAGCAGTACTTC
TRBV5-4,TRBD2,.,TRBJ2-3,CASSLKLAGGDSSDTQYF,TGTGCCAGCAGCCTAAAACTAGCGGGAGGGGATTCTTCAGATACGCAGTATTTT
TRBV7-2,.,.,TRBJ2-3,CASTRPITDTQYF,TGTGCCAGCACCCGACCGATCACAGATACGCAGTATTTT
TRBV21-1,.,once,TRBJ1-4,CASSKGRQDNEKLFF,TGTGCCAGCAGCAAAGGTCGACAGGACAATGAAAAACTGTTTTTT
TRBV2,.,few,TRBJ2-7,CASRGHEQYF,TGTGCCAGCAGGGGCCACGAGCAGTACTTC
TRBV13,.,few,TRBJ2-7,CASSLEYRVNEQYF,TGTGCCAGCAGCTTGGAGTACAGGGTAAACGAGCAGTACTTC